These 23 T cell receptor beta chains originate from one sample sequenced in a study of control samples from healthy donors and cancer patients. Clones were read by immunoSEQ multiplex PCR, and TCRdb kept only the in-frame ones, dropping some. The data contain 70,000 or so clones, around 95% of them singletons. Material: blood. These receptor sequences come from a woman aged 40 to 55 in good health.

This sequence joins TRBV4-2 and TRBJ1-1, with TRBD1 as a possible D gene (5 bases). V lost 0 bases, J lost 6 bases, and 17 bases lay in between. Germline V lookup: CDR1 LGHNA, CDR2 YNFKEQ. This CDR3 region has 16 residues. The chain's CDR3 is CASSQEVLVGGAEAFF. The CDR3 nucleotides read TGTGCCAGCAGCCAAGAGGTCCTCGTCGGAGGGGCTGAAGCTTTCTTT.

V is TRBV30 and J is TRBJ1-4, with D maybe TRBD1 (5 bases). The CDR3 has 14 amino acids. V lost 2 bases, J lost 7 bases, and 14 bases lay in between. Germline V lookup: CDR1 GTSNPN, CDR2 SVGIG (reference sequence). The CDR3 nucleotides read TGTGCCTGGAGTTGGACGTCGGGGGTTGAAAAACTGTTTTTT. Translation gives CAWSWTSGVEKLFF.

V usage is TRBV7-2 and J usage is TRBJ1-5, with a tentative D call TRBD1 (6 bases). This CDR3 spans 15 amino acids. The V gene's germline CDR1 is SGHTA and CDR2 FQGNSA. Trimming removed 0 bases from V and 4 bases from J, with 10 bases in between. The CDR3 reads CASSLAPQGNQPQHF. The CDR3 region has the DNA TGTGCCAGCAGCTTAGCTCCTCAGGGGAATCAGCCCCAGCATTTT. Variable domain in full (rest from reference TRBV7-2 and TRBJ1-5): GAGVSQSPSNKVTEKGKDVELRCDPISGHTALYWYRQSLGQGLEFLIYFQGNSAPDKSGLPSDRFSAERTGGSVSTLTIQRTQQEDSAVYLCASSLAPQGNQPQHFGDGTRLSIL.

The rearrangement joins TRBV4-3 to TRBJ2-7; no clear D gene. The CDR3 is 15 residues long. Trimming left V 1 base short and J 3 bases short, with 13 bases between. Germline CDR1 reads LGHNA; CDR2 reads YSLEER. The CDR3 spells CASSQALGLNYEQYF. For the CDR3, the DNA is TGCGCCAGCAGCCAAGCCCTGGGATTGAACTACGAGCAGTACTTC.

The chain recombines TRBV9 with TRBJ2-7; D remains ambiguous. The V gene's germline CDR1 is SGDLS and CDR2 YYNGEE. V was shortened by 3 bases and J by 7 bases, with 8 bases between the two germline ends. The CDR3 length is 11 residues. The CDR3 DNA reads as TGTGCCAGCAGCGACCTCCGGGAGCAGTACTTC. It is translated as CASSDLREQYF.

This chain uses TRBV21-1 with TRBJ2-3; TRBD1, the table's D call, was not compared with the DNA. TRBV21-1 is a pseudogene segment. The CDR3 covers 16 residues. The CDR3 here is CASSKRRMPPADTQYF. The CDR3, as DNA: TGTGCCAGCAGCAAACGCAGGATGCCCCCCGCAGATACGCAGTATTTT.

J is TRBJ1-1 and V is TRBV7-9; D is uncertain. V lost 1 base to trimming and J lost 4 bases, with 7 bases between them. This CDR3 comprises 13 residues. Germline assignment: CDR1 SEHNR and CDR2 FQNEAQ (reference sequence). The CDR3 region is CASSLVAITEAFF. The CDR3 DNA reads TGTGCCAGCAGCTTAGTAGCGATCACTGAAGCTTTCTTT.

V usage is TRBV3-1 (or the pseudogene TRBV3-2) and J usage is TRBJ2-7, with TRBD1 matching 10 bases. V gave up 4 bases and J gave up 5 bases; unmatched junction bases: 8. CDR1 and CDR2 from the germline V gene are LGHDT and YNNKEL (reference sequence). This CDR3 is 15 amino acids long. The DNA of the CDR3 is TGTGCCAGCAGCCTATCAGGAGGGACAGGGGACGAGCAGTACTTC. Encoded protein: CASSLSGGTGDEQYF.

This chain joins TRBV30 and TRBJ2-5; possible D gene TRBD1, 5 bases. The CDR3 sequence is 15 residues long. Germline CDR1 and CDR2: GTSNPN and SVGIG (reference sequence). V was cut by 4 bases and J by 7 bases, with 22 bases left in between. CDR3 sequence (DNA): TGTGCCTGGAATTGGGATAGGGGCCTTTCTCGGACCCAGTACTTC. Translation: CAWNWDRGLSRTQYF.

This clone was detected once. Within the sample, other DNA sequences also encode this same CDR3. The chain has TRBV7-9 and TRBJ1-4; 7 bases match TRBD1. Germline CDR1 is SEHNR and CDR2 is FQNEAQ (reference sequence). The CDR3 consists of 16 residues. The V gene end was trimmed by 1 base and the J gene end by 2 bases; junction bases not matched to a gene: 4. The CDR3 protein is CASSLGDRGTNEKLFF. CDR3 bases: TGTGCCAGCAGCTTAGGGGACAGAGGTACTAATGAAAAACTGTTTTTT.

The chain is built from TRBV6-5 and TRBJ1-6; no reliable D call. Looked up from germline, CDR1 is MNHEY and CDR2 is SVGAGI. The CDR3 loop spans 15 amino acids. V shed 7 bases and J shed 10 bases, with 20 bases lying between them. As DNA, the CDR3 is TGTGCCAGCATCTTATACGGGTTCGCGGGGTCACCCCTCCACTTT. Residues: CASILYGFAGSPLHF.

V gene TRBV11-2 combines with J gene TRBJ2-7; TRBD1 matches 7 bases. Germline V gene sequence: CDR1 SGHAT, CDR2 FQNNGV. V was clipped by 4 bases and J by 3 bases; unmatched bases: 3. The CDR3 runs 13 residues. The CDR3 nucleotides are TGTGCCAGCAGCTCGGGGACAGTCTACGAGCAGTACTTC. Amino acids: CASSSGTVYEQYF.

The J gene is TRBJ2-1, the V gene TRBV11-2; 16 nucleotides match TRBD2. Germline V gene lookup returns CDR1 SGHAT and CDR2 FQNNGV. V gave up 5 bases and J gave up 6 bases; unmatched junction bases: 7. This CDR3 contains 17 residues. The CDR3 spells CASSPGTSGRGSNEQFF. Written as DNA, the CDR3 is TGTGCCAGCAGCCCCGGGACTAGCGGGAGGGGGAGCAATGAGCAGTTCTTC.

CDR3 region: CSVEHRYNEQFF. The CDR3 DNA follows: TGCAGCGTTGAACATCGCTACAATGAGCAGTTCTTC. The rearrangement links TRBV29-1 to TRBJ2-1; D is unresolved. Trimming pared 2 bases from V and 3 bases from J, leaving 5 bases between. The CDR3 sequence is 12 residues long. Germline V gene lookup returns CDR1 SQVTM and CDR2 ANQGSEA.

The rearrangement uses TRBV27 and TRBJ1-4, with TRBD1 as a possible D gene (5 bases). The V gene's germline CDR1 is MNHEY and CDR2 SMNVEV (reference sequence). The CDR3 runs 14 residues. V was shortened by 5 bases and J by 8 bases, with 15 bases between the two germline ends. The CDR3 protein is CASSPGSGWEKLFF. For the CDR3, the DNA is TGTGCCAGCAGTCCAGGGTCAGGGTGGGAAAAACTGTTTTTT.

The CDR3 DNA reads TGCGCCAGCAGCTTATACTATAATTCACCCCTCCACTTT. Encoded protein: CASSLYYNSPLHF. The chain links TRBV5-1 to TRBJ1-6; no firm D call. The germline V gene has CDR1 SGHRS and CDR2 YFSETQ. CDR3 length: 13 amino acids. The V end lost 2 bases, the J end lost 3 bases, and 3 bases lay between the germline ends.

The chain carries TRBV5-4 and TRBJ1-1; no definite D call. Looked up from germline, CDR1 is SGHNT and CDR2 is YYREEE (reference sequence). The CDR3 has 13 amino acids. V was shortened by 2 bases and J by 3 bases, with 8 bases between the two germline ends. CDR3 loop: CASSFGWDTEAFF. The DNA of the CDR3 is TGTGCCAGCAGCTTTGGGTGGGACACTGAAGCTTTCTTT.

The genes are TRBV4-1 and TRBJ2-7; D unclear. Germline loops: CDR1 MGHRA, CDR2 YSYEKL. Trimming removed 0 bases from V and 2 bases from J, with 8 bases in between. The CDR3 loop spans 14 amino acids. The CDR3 reads CASSQDVVTYEQYF. CDR3 coding DNA: TGCGCCAGCAGCCAAGATGTCGTTACCTACGAGCAGTACTTC.

V is TRBV29-1 and J is TRBJ1-5, with D maybe TRBD1 (5 bases). The germline CDR1 and CDR2 sequences are SQVTM and ANQGSEA. There are 13 residues in the CDR3. V was shortened by 4 bases and J by 5 bases, with 12 bases between the two germline ends. The CDR3 reads CSVGDGAYQPQHF. DNA for the CDR3: TGCAGCGTTGGGGATGGGGCGTATCAGCCCCAGCATTTT. Looking up the rest from reference TRBV29-1 and TRBJ1-5 gives the full variable domain: SAVISQKPSRDICQRGTSLTIQCQVDSQVTMMFWYRQQPGQSLTLIATANQGSEATYESGFVIDKFPISRPNLTFSTLTVSNMSPEDSSIYLCSVGDGAYQPQHFGDGTRLSIL.

V gene TRBV6-6 combines with J gene TRBJ1-1; D uncertain. Germline loops: CDR1 MNHNY, CDR2 SVGAGI (reference sequence). Trimming removed 4 bases at V and 2 bases at J, with 14 bases between. CDR3 length equals 15 residues. The CDR3 here is CASSFPGLLNTEAFF. CDR3 in DNA: TGTGCCAGCAGTTTCCCCGGACTCCTAAACACTGAAGCTTTCTTT.

The chain has TRBV11-2 and TRBJ1-2; D is uncertain. V was cut by 5 bases and J by 1 base, with 8 bases left in between. The CDR3 loop spans 13 amino acids. Germline loops: CDR1 SGHAT, CDR2 FQNNGV. Here the CDR3 DNA reads TGTGCCAGCAGCCCAGCCCTTAACTATGGCTACACCTTC. As protein: CASSPALNYGYTF.

This chain links TRBV29-1 with TRBJ1-2; a weak D match, TRBD1 (6 bases). There are 11 residues in the CDR3. V lost 7 bases and J 4 bases, leaving 10 bases between the germline ends. Germline V gene sequence: CDR1 SQVTM, CDR2 ANQGSEA. The CDR3 DNA is TGCAGCGGGACAGTCGGCTATGGCTACACCTTC. Amino acid sequence: CSGTVGYGYTF. Full variable domain (rest looked up from reference TRBV29-1 and TRBJ1-2): SAVISQKPSRDICQRGTSLTIQCQVDSQVTMMFWYRQQPGQSLTLIATANQGSEATYESGFVIDKFPISRPNLTFSTLTVSNMSPEDSSIYLCSGTVGYGYTFGSGTRLTVV.

The chain carries TRBV19 and TRBJ2-3; D may be TRBD1 (6 bases). This CDR3 is 16 amino acids long. The V end was cut by 5 bases, the J end by 5 bases, with 20 bases between. Germline CDR1 and CDR2: LNHDA and SQIVND (reference sequence). The CDR3 region has the DNA TGTGCCAGTAGTTGGTTAACAGCGGAGACAGGAGATACGCAGTATTTT. It encodes CASSWLTAETGDTQYF. The entire variable domain, with the rest obtained from reference TRBV19 and TRBJ2-3, is as follows: DGGITQSPKYLFRKEGQNVTLSCEQNLNHDAMYWYRQDPGQGLRLIYYSQIVNDFQKGDIAEGYSVSREKKESFPLTVTSAQKNPTAFYLCASSWLTAETGDTQYFGPGTRLTVL.